These 18 T cell receptor beta chains were all obtained from the same sample, sequenced in a study of cytomegalovirus exposure and HLA in healthy donors. Primers: 60 Vbeta forward and 13 Jbeta reverse. The table came from immunoSEQ multiplex PCR; TCRdb's copy has only in-frame clones and leaves some out. The sample includes roughly 110,000 clones, approximately 80% of them seen just once. Material for sequencing was PBMCs. The source is a man aged 55 to 70 in good health and CMV-seronegative.

The CDR3 region is CASSERGQPHQPQHF. As DNA, the CDR3 is TGTGCCAGCAGTGAGAGGGGACAGCCACATCAGCCCCAGCATTTT. V is TRBV6-1 and J is TRBJ1-5; 7 nucleotides agree with TRBD1. This CDR3 spans 15 amino acids. After removal of 3 bases from V and 5 bases from J, the junction contained 7 bases not matched to a gene. Germline values: CDR1 MNHNS, CDR2 SASEGT.

The chain links TRBV19 to TRBJ2-7; D is possibly TRBD1 (6 bases). The ends were cut back, 2 bases at V and 4 bases at J, with 21 bases in the middle. The CDR3 sequence is 17 residues long. The germline V gene encodes CDR1 LNHDA and CDR2 SQIVND (reference sequence). In DNA form, the CDR3 reads TGTGCCAGTAGTATAAGAGGAGAAGGGGCAGGGGTTTACGAGCAGTACTTC. It encodes CASSIRGEGAGVYEQYF.

This clone was seen only once. The chain is built from TRBV9 and TRBJ2-5; 10 nucleotides match TRBD2. There are 14 residues in the CDR3. Germline loops: CDR1 SGDLS, CDR2 YYNGEE. V lost 3 bases, J lost 5 bases, and 4 bases stayed unmatched. The CDR3 spells CASSEGLALETQYF. The CDR3, as DNA: TGTGCCAGCAGCGAGGGACTAGCGTTGGAGACCCAGTACTTC.

The chain carries TRBV10-3 and TRBJ1-1, with 10 bases identical to TRBD1. The CDR3 is 14 amino acids. CDR1 ENHRY and CDR2 SYGVKD come from the germline V gene. The ends lost 5 bases at V and 6 bases at J; junction bases unmatched: 6. The CDR3 loop reads CAISRQGAKAEAFF. The CDR3 DNA follows: TGTGCCATCAGTCGACAGGGGGCGAAAGCTGAAGCTTTCTTT.

The chain combines TRBV5-6 with TRBJ2-3, with 11 nucleotides matching TRBD2. J lost 2 bases, V lost 3 bases, and 2 bases had no gene match. The CDR3 consists of 15 residues. Germline V gives CDR1 SGHDT, CDR2 YYEEEE. CDR3: CASSYSGGATDTQYF. In nucleotides, the CDR3 is TGTGCCAGCAGCTATAGCGGGGGGGCCACAGATACGCAGTATTTT.

This clone showed up just once. J is TRBJ2-3 and V is TRBV19; 14 positions agree with TRBD2. Per the germline V gene, CDR1 is LNHDA and CDR2 is SQIVND (reference sequence). Germline trimming cut 5 bases from V and 8 bases from J; bases unmatched to any gene: 9. The CDR3 is 16 residues long. The DNA for the CDR3 is TGTGCCAGTAGTCGGACTAGCGGGGGGCCGGGGGCTACGCAGTATTTT. Its protein is CASSRTSGGPGATQYF.

This chain joins TRBV2 and TRBJ2-5; no firm D call. V shed 7 bases and J shed 4 bases, with 7 bases lying between them. Germline V CDR1 and CDR2: SNHLY, FYNNEI. The CDR3 loop spans 11 amino acids. CDR3 region: CASKIAETQYF. CDR3 sequence (DNA): TGTGCCAGCAAGATAGCAGAGACCCAGTACTTC.

The CDR3 region has the DNA TGTGCCAGCAGCCGAGGGACAGGGTCCAATCAGCCCCAGCATTTT. It is translated as CASSRGTGSNQPQHF. The chain couples TRBV7-2 to TRBJ1-5; 9 bases match TRBD1. The trim removed 5 bases at V and 3 bases at J, leaving 5 bases unmatched. Germline V gene lookup returns CDR1 SGHTA and CDR2 FQGNSA. The CDR3 consists of 15 residues.

V usage is TRBV2 and J usage is TRBJ1-5, with D possibly matching TRBD1 (6 bases). V lost 7 bases and J 7 bases, leaving 14 bases between the germline ends. The germline V gene encodes CDR1 SNHLY and CDR2 FYNNEI. CDR3 size: 13 residues. CDR3 sequence: CASTGTGLQPQHF. For the CDR3, the DNA is TGTGCCAGCACCGGTACAGGGTTGCAGCCCCAGCATTTT.

The rearrangement joins TRBV18 to TRBJ2-2; 8 bases fit TRBD1. CDR3 length: 16 residues. J lost 5 bases, V lost 3 bases, and 8 bases had no gene match. Germline CDR1 KGHSH, CDR2 LQKENI. CDR3 bases: TGTGCCAGCTCACCGCCAGGGGGCGCGTATACCGGGGAGCTGTTTTTT. Translation gives CASSPPGGAYTGELFF.

The chain is built from TRBV9 and TRBJ2-1; possible D gene TRBD2, 5 bases. Germline-derived CDR1 and CDR2 are SGDLS and YYNGEE. CDR3 length: 16 residues. Trimming removed 0 bases at V and 0 bases at J, with 10 bases between. DNA of the CDR3: TGTGCCAGCAGCGTAGAAACGGGAAGCTCCTACAATGAGCAGTTCTTC. Translating gives CASSVETGSSYNEQFF.

The chain joins TRBV5-1 to TRBJ1-5; unclear D gene. From germline, CDR1 is SGHRS and CDR2 YFSETQ. This CDR3 is 15 amino acids long. V was shortened by 4 bases and J by 2 bases, with 13 bases between the two germline ends. The CDR3 DNA is TGCGCCAGCAGCCCTCTCCCCGTCGGCAATCAGCCCCAGCATTTT. Protein sequence: CASSPLPVGNQPQHF. Using reference TRBV5-1 and TRBJ1-5 for the parts outside the CDR3, the full variable domain is KAGVTQTPRYLIKTRGQQVTLSCSPISGHRSVSWYQQTPGQGLQFLFEYFSETQRNKGNFPGRFSGRQFSNSRSEMNVSTLELGDSALYLCASSPLPVGNQPQHFGDGTRLSIL.

The chain uses TRBV15 and TRBJ1-2, with 8 bases aligning to TRBD1. V trimming: 5 bases; J trimming: 8 bases; junction bases outside the gene matches: 7. The germline gives CDR1 LNHNV, CDR2 YYDKDF (reference sequence). The CDR3 contains 13 residues. CDR3 protein: CATSPGGAWGYTF. The CDR3 coding sequence is TGTGCCACCAGCCCAGGGGGCGCCTGGGGCTACACCTTC. The full variable domain, in which reference TRBV15 and TRBJ1-2 provide the parts outside the CDR3, is DAMVIQNPRYQVTQFGKPVTLSCSQTLNHNVMYWYQQKSSQAPKLLFHYYDKDFNNEADTPDNFQSRRPNTSFCFLDIRSPGLGDTAMYLCATSPGGAWGYTFGSGTRLTVV.

J is TRBJ1-5 and V is TRBV7-2, with D perhaps matching TRBD1 (6 bases). CDR3 length: 13 residues. Germline CDR1 SGHTA, CDR2 FQGNSA. V was shortened by 3 bases and J by 7 bases, with 10 bases between the two germline ends. The CDR3 DNA reads as TGTGCCAGCAGCTTCGGACAGACCCAGCCCCAGCATTTT. Residues: CASSFGQTQPQHF.

This clone appeared a few times. This chain connects TRBV6-5 to TRBJ1-6; 7 bases fit TRBD1. CDR1 is MNHEY and CDR2 is SVGAGI in the germline V gene. This CDR3 has 15 residues. Trimming took 5 bases from V and 9 from J; bases not matched to a gene: 10. The CDR3 DNA follows: TGTGCCAGCAGTCCCCAGGGGGGTGGGGGTTCACCCCTCCACTTT. Protein product: CASSPQGGGGSPLHF.

This clone was found once. V and J are TRBV5-1 and TRBJ2-2; tentative D call: TRBD2 (5 bases). The V gene lost 4 bases and the J gene lost 3 bases, with 16 bases spanning the gap. Germline V gene lookup returns CDR1 SGHRS and CDR2 YFSETQ. The CDR3 totals 16 residues. In nucleotides, the CDR3 is TGCGCCAGCAGCGTGCTAGTCGAGAGGGACACCGGGGAGCTGTTTTTT. It specifies CASSVLVERDTGELFF.

This chain joins TRBV14 and TRBJ1-6, with 7 bases matching TRBD1. The CDR3 loop spans 17 amino acids. The junction had 12 bases not matched to a gene; V was cut back by 5 bases and J by 5 bases. From germline, CDR1 is SGHDN and CDR2 FVKESK. CDR3 region: CASSSRDRDPHNSPLHF. CDR3 DNA sequence: TGTGCCAGCAGCTCCAGGGACAGAGATCCCCATAATTCACCCCTCCACTTT.

The rearrangement links TRBV5-1 to TRBJ1-2; D is possibly TRBD1 (5 bases). The CDR3 spans 14 residues. Trimming took 5 bases from V and 1 from J, leaving 12 bases between them. Germline V gene data show CDR1 as SGHRS and CDR2 as YFSETQ. Here the CDR3 reads CASRGTEINYGYTF. CDR3 nucleotides: TGCGCCAGCAGGGGGACTGAGATTAACTATGGCTACACCTTC. Supplemented by reference TRBV5-1 and TRBJ1-2, the full variable domain reads KAGVTQTPRYLIKTRGQQVTLSCSPISGHRSVSWYQQTPGQGLQFLFEYFSETQRNKGNFPGRFSGRQFSNSRSEMNVSTLELGDSALYLCASRGTEINYGYTFGSGTRLTVV.